This section outlines one T cell receptor (beta chain) sequence together with its context. In the original analysis: Using reference gene primer amplification, nucleated cell counts were estimated. TCRdb's copy holds only in-frame clones and misses some; the assay was immunoSEQ multiplex PCR. For V, J and clone size, that table is used; D and trimming come from the DNA. The table has around 160,000 clones, more than 75% seen once. The data originate from a study of blood T cell repertoires in COVID-19. About the study: The study drew acute and convalescent COVID-19 samples from the United States, Italy and Spain. In each case, the material was cDNA or gDNA derived from T cells, B-cell-depleted T cells, or PBMCs.

V shed 8 bases, J shed 7 bases, and the junction held 5 bases outside the gene matches. The germline V gene encodes CDR1 MNHEY and CDR2 SVGAGI. The CDR3 has 13 residues. The source of this sequence is a man aged 55-75 years with active or convalescent COVID-19. The sequenced sample consisted of peripheral blood. The rearrangement uses TRBV6-5 and TRBJ1-5; 10 bases match TRBD1. In DNA, the CDR3 is TGTGCCAGCTCGACAGGGGGCAGACAGCCCCAGCATTTT. It encodes CASSTGGRQPQHF.